A single sample is the source of the 31 T cell receptor beta chains below, sequenced in a study of cytomegalovirus exposure and HLA in healthy donors. PCR involved 60 Vbeta and 13 Jbeta primers. Sequenced by immunoSEQ multiplex PCR; TCRdb stores in-frame clones only, minus some. The data show 150,000 to 200,000 clones, about 84% seen once. Sequenced material: PBMCs. The receptors come from a man in his fifties or sixties in good health and CMV-seropositive.

A single count supports this clone. This chain joins TRBV4-1 and TRBJ1-4; the match to TRBD1 covers 9 bases. V dropped 4 bases and J dropped 13; count of bases not matched to a gene: 16. In germline, CDR1 is MGHRA, CDR2 YSYEKL. This CDR3 comprises 16 residues. The DNA for the CDR3 is TGCGCCAGCAGCCTCACTCCCGACAGGGGGGCAGTTAGACTGTTTTTT. The encoded protein is CASSLTPDRGAVRLFF.

CDR3 sequence: CASSKGSRGGVGELFF. CDR3 nucleotides: TGTGCCAGCAGCAAGGGATCTCGGGGAGGAGTCGGGGAGCTGTTTTTT. V is TRBV7-6 and J is TRBJ2-2; the D gene is possibly TRBD2 (6 bases). Germline CDR1 reads SGHVS; CDR2 reads FNYEAQ. This CDR3 region has 16 residues. The V and J ends lost 5 bases and 7 bases respectively, with 20 bases between them.

This sequence joins TRBV2 and TRBJ1-3; tentative D call: TRBD1 (5 bases). V lost 6 bases to trimming and J lost 2 bases, with 17 bases between them. CDR1 and CDR2 (germline): SNHLY, FYNNEI. The length of the CDR3 is 16 residues. The CDR3, as DNA: TGTGCCAGCAGCGGGACTAAAGTCAGGGCTGGAAACACCATATATTTT. Its translation is CASSGTKVRAGNTIYF.

The genes are TRBV15 and TRBJ2-2; D is perhaps TRBD2 (7 bases). The CDR3 covers 15 residues. With 8 bases removed from V and 0 bases from J, the gap between germline ends came to 13 bases. Germline V gene data show CDR1 as LNHNV and CDR2 as YYDKDF (reference sequence). The CDR3 loop reads CATEGGGTNTGELFF. CDR3 coding DNA: TGTGCCACCGAGGGGGGAGGGACGAACACCGGGGAGCTGTTTTTT.

This chain joins TRBV6-1 and TRBJ1-1; 9 bases map to TRBD1. This CDR3 spans 14 amino acids. V was pared by 6 bases and J by 9 bases, with 11 bases of the junction left unmatched. Germline V gene sequence: CDR1 MNHNS, CDR2 SASEGT. CDR3 nucleotides: TGTGCCAGCAGGGGCTCCGGGACAGGGTTGCAAGCTTTCTTT. This sequence encodes CASRGSGTGLQAFF.

This clone came up a few times. The rearrangement uses TRBV7-8 and TRBJ2-1; D not resolved. Germline assignment: CDR1 SGHVS and CDR2 FQNEAQ. The CDR3 extends over 13 amino acids. Trimming took off 11 bases at V and 7 bases at J, with 18 bases between the two ends. Here the CDR3 reads CAVLPLTRNEQFF. DNA for the CDR3: TGTGCCGTTTTGCCTCTCACGCGGAATGAGCAGTTCTTC. Using reference TRBV7-8 and TRBJ2-1 for the parts outside the CDR3, the full variable domain is GAGVSQSPRYKVAKRGQDVALRCDPISGHVSLFWYQQALGQGPEFLTYFQNEAQLDKSGLPSDRFFAERPEGSVSTLKIQRTQQEDSAVYLCAVLPLTRNEQFFGPGTRLTVL.

The chain couples TRBV4-3 to TRBJ2-1; 8 nucleotides line up with TRBD2. Germline V gene sequence: CDR1 LGHNA, CDR2 YSLEER. V trimming: 4 bases; J trimming: 5 bases; junction bases outside the gene matches: 13. The CDR3 runs to 17 residues. The DNA for the CDR3 is TGCGCCAGCAGCCGCGAAGCCGCGGGAGGACTTCACAATGAGCAGTTCTTC. Encoded protein: CASSREAAGGLHNEQFF.

This clone appeared a few times. V gene TRBV7-3 combines with J gene TRBJ1-5; 7 nucleotides match TRBD1. Germline CDR1 reads SGHTA; CDR2 reads FQGTGA. CDR3 size: 15 residues. V was clipped by 5 bases and J by 3 bases; unmatched bases: 7. The CDR3 reads CASSLQQGYNQPQHF. CDR3 bases: TGTGCCAGCAGCCTACAACAGGGGTACAATCAGCCCCAGCATTTT.

The CDR3 nucleotides read TGTGCCAGCATTAGTAGCGGGACCTACGAGCAGTACTTC. Its translation is CASISSGTYEQYF. This chain links TRBV6-5 with TRBJ2-7; 8 bases are shared with TRBD2. The trim removed 7 bases at V and 2 bases at J, leaving 4 bases unmatched. Germline V gene lookup returns CDR1 MNHEY and CDR2 SVGAGI. This CDR3 spans 13 amino acids.

This chain links TRBV6-1 with TRBJ1-1; TRBD1 agrees at 10 bases. Germline V gives CDR1 MNHNS, CDR2 SASEGT. V dropped 0 bases and J dropped 7; count of bases not matched to a gene: 8. The length of the CDR3 is 16 residues. CDR3 loop: CASSEAGDRGPGEAFF. The CDR3 nucleotides are TGTGCCAGCAGTGAAGCAGGAGACAGGGGGCCTGGTGAAGCTTTCTTT.

The V and J genes are TRBV9 and TRBJ2-1; TRBD2 aligns across 12 bases. V lost 4 bases and J lost 7; bases outside the gene matches: 3. This CDR3 region has 14 residues. Germline V gene sequence: CDR1 SGDLS, CDR2 YYNGEE. The CDR3 DNA reads TGTGCCAGCAGCCAGACTAGCGGGAGTAATGAGCAGTTCTTC. Translation gives CASSQTSGSNEQFF.

This sequence joins TRBV29-1 and TRBJ2-3, with 11 bases lining up with TRBD2. The germline gives CDR1 SQVTM, CDR2 ANQGSEA. The CDR3 consists of 12 residues. After removal of 7 bases from V and 4 bases from J, the junction contained 1 base not matched to a gene. The CDR3: CSGGLAADTQYF. CDR3 DNA: TGCAGCGGGGGACTAGCGGCAGATACGCAGTATTTT.

The V and J genes are TRBV6-1 and TRBJ1-2; D gene unclear. The CDR3 loop spans 13 amino acids. Trimming took 1 base from V and 6 from J, leaving 9 bases between them. Germline V gene sequence: CDR1 MNHNS, CDR2 SASEGT. The CDR3 protein is CASSEVSGHGYTF. CDR3 DNA: TGTGCCAGCAGTGAAGTGTCAGGTCATGGCTACACCTTC.

The rearrangement joins TRBV2 to TRBJ1-2, with TRBD1 as a possible D gene (6 bases). The CDR3 covers 14 residues. Per the germline V gene, CDR1 is SNHLY and CDR2 is FYNNEI. V was pared by 11 bases and J by 2 bases, with 18 bases between. CDR3 residues: CAGRGAELNYGYTF. CDR3 bases: TGTGCCGGACGGGGGGCAGAACTAAACTATGGCTACACCTTC.

V gene TRBV5-1 combines with J gene TRBJ2-7; 10 bases agree with TRBD1. The CDR3 loop spans 14 amino acids. J was trimmed by 6 bases and V by 5 bases; bases with no gene match: 8. Germline lookup yields CDR1 SGHRS and CDR2 YFSETQ. The CDR3 spells CASRYRTGGGEQYF. In nucleotides, the CDR3 is TGCGCCAGCAGGTATCGGACAGGGGGAGGCGAGCAGTACTTC.

This chain connects TRBV9 to TRBJ2-5; 10 nucleotides agree with TRBD2. The CDR3 covers 16 residues. Trimming removed 0 bases from V and 5 bases from J; junction bases left unmatched: 7. Germline-derived CDR1 and CDR2 are SGDLS and YYNGEE. CDR3 loop: CASSVGLAGGRETQYF. CDR3 sequence (DNA): TGTGCCAGCAGCGTAGGTTTAGCGGGAGGTAGGGAGACCCAGTACTTC. Together with reference TRBV9 and TRBJ2-5, the CDR3 gives the full variable domain: DSGVTQTPKHLITATGQRVTLRCSPRSGDLSVYWYQQSLDQGLQFLIQYYNGEERAKGNILERFSAQQFPDLHSELNLSSLELGDSALYFCASSVGLAGGRETQYFGPGTRLLVL.

The CDR3 reads CASSEPGRFNEQFF. The CDR3 nucleotides read TGTGCCAGCAGTGAGCCAGGGAGGTTCAATGAGCAGTTCTTC. This chain links TRBV25-1 with TRBJ2-1; tentatively, D is TRBD2 (6 bases). The V gene's germline CDR1 is MGHDK and CDR2 SYGVNS. The CDR3 consists of 14 residues. The germline V and J ends were trimmed by 3 bases and 6 bases, with 12 bases remaining between them.

The V gene is TRBV6-1, the J gene TRBJ2-7; TRBD2 is a possible D gene (6 bases). The V end was cut by 1 base, the J end by 6 bases, with 13 bases between. The CDR3 extends over 14 amino acids. Germline CDR1 and CDR2: MNHNS and SASEGT. The chain's CDR3 is CASSEGWGDGEQYF. Written as DNA, the CDR3 is TGTGCCAGCAGTGAAGGGTGGGGGGACGGCGAGCAGTACTTC.

The rearrangement links TRBV5-6 to TRBJ1-3, with a weak D call TRBD1 (6 bases). Looked up from germline, CDR1 is SGHDT and CDR2 is YYEEEE. CDR3 size: 15 residues. Trimming left V 1 base short and J 0 bases short, with 8 bases between. The CDR3 spells CASSLTGLSGNTIYF. In nucleotides, the CDR3 is TGTGCCAGCAGCTTGACAGGGCTCTCTGGAAACACCATATATTTT.

This chain joins TRBV30 and TRBJ2-7, with D tentatively TRBD2 (5 bases). The V end lost 2 bases, the J end lost 5 bases, and 25 bases lay between the germline ends. This CDR3 is built from 17 residues. Germline values: CDR1 GTSNPN, CDR2 SVGIG (reference sequence). DNA of the CDR3: TGTGCCTGGAGTCGCCAGAAGAGGGCAAGGGCGCACCACGAGCAGTACTTC. It specifies CAWSRQKRARAHHEQYF.

The V call is TRBV5-1, the J call TRBJ1-1; the D gene is possibly TRBD1 (5 bases). The CDR3 runs 15 residues. In germline, CDR1 is SGHRS, CDR2 YFSETQ. Trimming pared 4 bases from V and 0 bases from J, leaving 13 bases between. CDR3 bases: TGCGCCAGCAGCCCCACGACAGAAATGAACACTGAAGCTTTCTTT. It codes for CASSPTTEMNTEAFF.

The V and J genes are TRBV5-1 and TRBJ2-2; TRBD2 might be the D (5 bases). Germline V gene sequence: CDR1 SGHRS, CDR2 YFSETQ. This CDR3 has 14 amino acids. V was shortened by 5 bases and J by 8 bases, with 16 bases between the two germline ends. The chain's CDR3 is CASRRIGVWGELFF. In nucleotides, the CDR3 is TGCGCCAGCAGACGGATCGGGGTTTGGGGGGAGCTGTTTTTT.

This clone was seen once. The gene calls are TRBV15 and TRBJ2-7; possible D gene TRBD1, 6 bases. The CDR3 is 15 amino acids. V dropped 4 bases and J dropped 0 bases, with 13 bases sitting between them. Germline V gene data show CDR1 as LNHNV and CDR2 as YYDKDF (reference sequence). CDR3 residues: CATSIDRGGSYEQYF. The CDR3 DNA is TGTGCCACCAGCATAGACCGAGGGGGCTCCTACGAGCAGTACTTC. The whole variable domain, remainder taken from reference TRBV15 and TRBJ2-7, is DAMVIQNPRYQVTQFGKPVTLSCSQTLNHNVMYWYQQKSSQAPKLLFHYYDKDFNNEADTPDNFQSRRPNTSFCFLDIRSPGLGDTAMYLCATSIDRGGSYEQYFGPGTRLTVT.

The V call is TRBV6-5, the J call TRBJ1-5; unclear D gene. This CDR3 is 14 amino acids long. V dropped 10 bases and J dropped 7 bases, with 20 bases sitting between them. CDR1 is MNHEY, CDR2 SVGAGI, per germline. The CDR3, as DNA: TGTGCCACCCGAACAGCGGGTCAGTTGCAGCCCCAGCATTTT. The encoded protein is CATRTAGQLQPQHF.

The rearrangement links TRBV11-2 to TRBJ2-7; 7 bases are shared with TRBD1. V was pared by 1 base and J by 4 bases, with 4 bases of the junction left unmatched. The V gene's germline CDR1 is SGHAT and CDR2 FQNNGV. This CDR3 has 14 amino acids. This CDR3 is CASSLGQGLYEQYF. The CDR3 nucleotides are TGTGCCAGCAGCTTAGGACAGGGATTGTACGAGCAGTACTTC.

The chain employs TRBV4-1 and TRBJ2-3, with D hard to call. Germline-derived CDR1 and CDR2 are MGHRA and YSYEKL. The CDR3 loop spans 13 amino acids. V gave up 1 base and J gave up 5 bases, with 7 bases separating them. The CDR3 DNA sequence: TGCGCCAGCAGCCAAGGAGAGTTAGATACGCAGTATTTT. It translates to CASSQGELDTQYF.

This sequence joins TRBV11-2 and TRBJ1-1; D is unclear. Trimming took off 10 bases at V and 0 bases at J, with 15 bases between the two ends. Germline lookup yields CDR1 SGHAT and CDR2 FQNNGV. This CDR3 is built from 14 residues. CDR3 DNA sequence: TGTGCCACCAAGACGGAGAACATGAACACTGAAGCTTTCTTT. Residues: CATKTENMNTEAFF.

This chain uses TRBV7-3 with TRBJ2-5; D not certain. Germline loops: CDR1 SGHTA, CDR2 FQGTGA. V was clipped by 1 base and J by 2 bases, with 5 bases between them. This CDR3 contains 13 residues. The CDR3 DNA sequence: TGTGCCAGCAGCTTAATACAGCAAGAGACCCAGTACTTC. Protein sequence: CASSLIQQETQYF. The variable domain in full, with the rest retrieved from reference TRBV7-3 and TRBJ2-5, is GAGVSQTPSNKVTEKGKYVELRCDPISGHTALYWYRQSLGQGPEFLIYFQGTGAADDSGLPNDRFFAVRPEGSVSTLKIQRTERGDSAVYLCASSLIQQETQYFGPGTRLLVL.

This chain connects TRBV5-1 to TRBJ1-1, with D unresolved. The V and J ends lost 0 bases and 2 bases respectively, with 14 bases between them. Germline V gene sequence: CDR1 SGHRS, CDR2 YFSETQ. There are 16 residues in the CDR3. CDR3 region: CASSLGGGRGNTEAFF. CDR3 sequence (DNA): TGCGCCAGCAGCTTGGGAGGAGGACGGGGTAACACTGAAGCTTTCTTT.

The chain joins TRBV13 to TRBJ2-2; 9 nucleotides agree with TRBD2. Trimming removed 2 bases from V and 4 bases from J; junction bases left unmatched: 5. The CDR3 has 16 amino acids. The V gene's germline CDR1 is PRHDT and CDR2 FYEKMQ (reference sequence). CDR3 nucleotide sequence: TGTGCCAGCAGCTTAACCGGGACTAGCACCACCGGGGAGCTGTTTTTT. It is translated as CASSLTGTSTTGELFF. The full variable domain, in which reference TRBV13 and TRBJ2-2 provide the parts outside the CDR3, is AAGVIQSPRHLIKEKRETATLKCYPIPRHDTVYWYQQGPGQDPQFLISFYEKMQSDKGSIPDRFSAQQFSDYHSELNMSSLELGDSALYFCASSLTGTSTTGELFFGEGSRLTVL.

This chain connects TRBV7-8 to TRBJ1-1, with no clear D. This CDR3 is 13 amino acids long. Germline CDR1 is SGHVS and CDR2 is FQNEAQ. Between the trimmed V and J ends, which lost 8 bases and 2 bases, there was a span of 12 bases. This chain's CDR3 is CASSRTFNTEAFF. CDR3 DNA: TGTGCCAGCTCCCGAACATTTAACACTGAAGCTTTCTTT.